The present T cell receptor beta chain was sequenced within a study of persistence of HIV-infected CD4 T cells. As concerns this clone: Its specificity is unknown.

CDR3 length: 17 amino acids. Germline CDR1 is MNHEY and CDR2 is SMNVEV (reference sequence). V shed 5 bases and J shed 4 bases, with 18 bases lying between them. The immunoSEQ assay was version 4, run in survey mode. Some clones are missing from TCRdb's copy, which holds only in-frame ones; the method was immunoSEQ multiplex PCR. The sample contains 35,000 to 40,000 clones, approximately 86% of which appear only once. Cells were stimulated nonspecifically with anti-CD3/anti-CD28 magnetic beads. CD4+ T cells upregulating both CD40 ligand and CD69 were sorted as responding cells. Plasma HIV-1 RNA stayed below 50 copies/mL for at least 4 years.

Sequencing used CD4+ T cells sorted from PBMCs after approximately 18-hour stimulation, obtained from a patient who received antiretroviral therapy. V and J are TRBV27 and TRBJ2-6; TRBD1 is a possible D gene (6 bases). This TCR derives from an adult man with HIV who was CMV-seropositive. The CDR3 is CASSPRQAWAGANVLTF. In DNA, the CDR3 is TGTGCCAGCAGTCCCCGACAGGCCTGGGCAGGGGCCAACGTCCTGACTTTC.